The following is a TCR beta chain sequence with its context. The data were produced by immunoSEQ multiplex PCR, yet TCRdb's version contains in-frame clones alone and is incomplete. The sample lists around 100,000 clones, 82% occurring once. The CDR3 runs to 12 residues. Germline V gene lookup returns CDR1 SQVTM and CDR2 ANQGSEA. V lost 2 bases and J 5 bases, leaving 10 bases between the germline ends. This entry is derived from a study of PD-1 blockade in mismatch repair-deficient tumors. V usage is TRBV29-1 and J usage is TRBJ2-7; tentative D call: TRBD1 (5 bases). The clonotype was recovered from an adult with mismatch repair-deficient cancer. Sample: peripheral blood, taken roughly 35 weeks after starting pembrolizumab. CDR3 protein: CSVEQGTHEQYF. The CDR3 DNA reads TGCAGCGTTGAACAGGGAACCCACGAGCAGTACTTC.